The present entry profiles one T cell receptor (beta chain) with its context. Its antigen is currently unknown. Points from the study as a whole: Larger-cohort validation covered only one TCR beta V-J rearrangement. Tumor Tregs overlapped most with tumor, then blood, naive CD4+ cells.

CD25-based Treg depletion was applied to purified naive CD4+ T cells. MiXCR, run by TCRdb on the 5' RACE reads, gives a single entry per CDR3 protein. The sample gives roughly 50,000 distinct CDR3 sequences, roughly 22% of which show up once; 3.2% is in the top ten. The TCR comes from a female donor with breast cancer. The sequencing sample was made of tumor-infiltrating naive CD4+ T cells sorted from the breast tumor. Regarding subset: naive CD4+ T cells, CD4+CD45RA+CD25-.

The CDR3 loop reads CASSPPQGTGNTIYF. Written as DNA, the CDR3 is TGTGCCAGCAGTCCACCACAGGGGACTGGAAACACCATATATTTT. V is TRBV25-1 and J is TRBJ1-3, with TRBD1 matching over 7 bases. Unmatched junction bases numbered 6, after V lost 5 bases and J lost 2 bases. This CDR3 has 15 amino acids. Germline CDR1 MGHDK, CDR2 SYGVNS.